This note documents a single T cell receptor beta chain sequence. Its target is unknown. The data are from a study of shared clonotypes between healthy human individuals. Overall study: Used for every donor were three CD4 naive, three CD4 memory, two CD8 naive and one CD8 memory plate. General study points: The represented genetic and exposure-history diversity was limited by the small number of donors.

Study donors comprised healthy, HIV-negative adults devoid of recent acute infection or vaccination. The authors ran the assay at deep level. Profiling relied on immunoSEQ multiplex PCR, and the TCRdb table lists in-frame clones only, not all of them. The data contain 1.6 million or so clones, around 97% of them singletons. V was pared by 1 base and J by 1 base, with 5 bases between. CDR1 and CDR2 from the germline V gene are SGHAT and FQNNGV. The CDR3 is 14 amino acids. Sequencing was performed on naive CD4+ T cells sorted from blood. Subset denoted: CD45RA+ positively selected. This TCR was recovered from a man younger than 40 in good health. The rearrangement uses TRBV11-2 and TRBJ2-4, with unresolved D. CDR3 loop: CASSLATAKNIQYF. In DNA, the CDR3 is TGTGCCAGCAGCTTAGCGACTGCCAAAAACATTCAGTACTTC.